This T cell receptor (beta chain) was sequenced in a study of T cells in Graves' hyperthyroidism and ophthalmopathy. Notes on the study in general: Most clonotypes expanded in thyroid above 0.001 were likewise present in blood.

The germline V gene has CDR1 SEHNR and CDR2 FQNEAQ (reference sequence). The CDR3 contains 15 residues. J was trimmed by 4 bases and V by 2 bases; bases with no gene match: 6. From RNA transcripts, TCR beta CDR3 regions were amplified. An initial round of RT-PCR targeting the TCR CDR3 relied on the HTBI primer set. TCRdb called the multiplex PCR reads again in MiXCR, with one record for every CDR3 protein. The data show 500,000 or so distinct CDR3 sequences, with approximately 17% seen just once and approximately 15% held by the top ten. In the case of this clonotype: Its cognate antigen is unknown.

The TCR was taken from a woman in her late teens or twenties with Graves' ophthalmopathy. Sequencing was carried out using blood. This chain links TRBV7-9 with TRBJ2-3; 7 bases match TRBD1. The CDR3: CASSLSTGESDTQYF. CDR3 nucleotide sequence: TGTGCCAGCAGCTTATCTACAGGGGAGTCAGATACGCAGTATTTT.